This T cell receptor (beta chain) originates from a study of T-cell reconstitution after alpha-beta-depleted transplantation in children. This CDR3 is 15 amino acids long. V dropped 3 bases and J dropped 3; count of bases not matched to a gene: 7. Germline V gene data show CDR1 as SGHRS and CDR2 as YFSETQ. Preparation of the TCRbeta library was carried out with unique molecular identifiers. Using its own MiXCR run on the PCR reads, TCRdb lists one record per CDR3 protein. Of about 540,000 distinct CDR3 sequences in the sample, approximately 20% were seen once. This clonotype has a handful of counts. This TCR was sampled from a human donor who donated a stem cell graft to a child with acute lymphoblastic leukemia. The J gene is TRBJ1-1, the V gene TRBV5-1, with 8 bases that match TRBD1. Specimen: PBMCs from the stem cell graft donor, collected from the stem cell graft. The CDR3 nucleotides are TGCGCCAGCAGCTCACTCCAGGGGGCGGACACTGAAGCTTTCTTT. It translates to CASSSLQGADTEAFF.